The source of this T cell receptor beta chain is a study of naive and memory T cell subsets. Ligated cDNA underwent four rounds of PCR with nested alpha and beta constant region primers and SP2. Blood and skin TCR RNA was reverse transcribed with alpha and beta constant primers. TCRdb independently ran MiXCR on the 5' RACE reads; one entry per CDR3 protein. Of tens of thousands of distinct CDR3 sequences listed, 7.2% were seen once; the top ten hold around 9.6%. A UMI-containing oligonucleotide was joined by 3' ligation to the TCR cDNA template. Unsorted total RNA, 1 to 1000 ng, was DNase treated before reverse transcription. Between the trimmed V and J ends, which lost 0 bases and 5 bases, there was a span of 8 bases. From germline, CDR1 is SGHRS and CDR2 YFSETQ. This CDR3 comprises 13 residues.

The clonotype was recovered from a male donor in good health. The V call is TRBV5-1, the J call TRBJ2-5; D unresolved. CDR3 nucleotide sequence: TGCGCCAGCAGCTTGGAGGGATGGGAGACCCAGTACTTC. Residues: CASSLEGWETQYF. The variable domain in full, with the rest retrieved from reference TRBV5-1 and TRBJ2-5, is KAGVTQTPRYLIKTRGQQVTLSCSPISGHRSVSWYQQTPGQGLQFLFEYFSETQRNKGNFPGRFSGRQFSNSRSEMNVSTLELGDSALYLCASSLEGWETQYFGPGTRLLVL.